What follows are 24 T cell receptor beta chains derived from one specimen sequenced in a study of control samples from healthy donors and cancer patients. Method: immunoSEQ multiplex PCR; TCRdb's copy keeps in-frame clones and lacks some. The sample lists tens of thousands of clones, 75% to 90% occurring once. Sequenced input: blood. These receptors came from a man between 50 and 59 years old in good health.

The gene calls are TRBV30 and TRBJ1-2; 8 nucleotides agree with TRBD1. The germline gives CDR1 GTSNPN, CDR2 SVGIG (reference sequence). Unmatched junction bases numbered 5, after V lost 1 base and J lost 4 bases. This CDR3 comprises 14 residues. In DNA, the CDR3 is TGTGCCTGGAGTGCCAGGGGGCGCAGCTATGGCTACACCTTC. Amino acids: CAWSARGRSYGYTF.

V usage is TRBV6-5 and J usage is TRBJ1-1; perhaps TRBD1 as D (5 bases). The V gene's germline CDR1 is MNHEY and CDR2 SVGAGI. Trimming took off 10 bases at V and 4 bases at J, with 16 bases between the two ends. The CDR3 covers 13 residues. DNA for the CDR3: TGTGCCACCCGGCGAGGGGCGGGCACTGAAGCTTTCTTT. As protein: CATRRGAGTEAFF.

The chain links TRBV11-3 to TRBJ2-1; D may match TRBD1 or TRBD2 (5 bases each). The CDR3 is made up of 15 amino acids. Germline CDR1 is SGHNT and CDR2 is YENEEA. The germline V and J ends were trimmed by 3 bases and 6 bases, with 15 bases remaining between them. The chain's CDR3 is CASSLGDHRSNEQFF. The CDR3 DNA reads as TGTGCCAGCAGCTTGGGGGACCATCGAAGCAATGAGCAGTTCTTC. Variable domain in full (rest from reference TRBV11-3 and TRBJ2-1): EAGVVQSPRYKIIEKKQPVAFWCNPISGHNTLYWYLQNLGQGPELLIRYENEEAVDDSQLPKDRFSAERLKGVDSTLKIQPAELGDSAVYLCASSLGDHRSNEQFFGPGTRLTVL.

The CDR3 here is CASSLETDTQYF. The CDR3 nucleotides are TGTGCCAGCAGCTTGGAGACAGATACGCAGTATTTT. The chain employs TRBV7-9 and TRBJ2-3; D is ambiguous. CDR1 and CDR2 (germline): SEHNR, FQNEAQ (reference sequence). There are 12 residues in the CDR3. The ends were cut back, 3 bases at V and 3 bases at J, with 4 bases in the middle.

The count of this clone is one. The chain combines TRBV7-8 with TRBJ1-1; D not certain. The CDR3 loop spans 13 amino acids. The ends were cut back, 4 bases at V and 2 bases at J, with 8 bases in the middle. CDR1 and CDR2 (germline): SGHVS, FQNEAQ. The CDR3 nucleotides are TGTGCCAGCAGCTCGCAAGGTAACACTGAAGCTTTCTTT. This sequence encodes CASSSQGNTEAFF. The whole variable domain, remainder taken from reference TRBV7-8 and TRBJ1-1, is GAGVSQSPRYKVAKRGQDVALRCDPISGHVSLFWYQQALGQGPEFLTYFQNEAQLDKSGLPSDRFFAERPEGSVSTLKIQRTQQEDSAVYLCASSSQGNTEAFFGQGTRLTVV.

V usage is TRBV7-8 and J usage is TRBJ1-1; D may be TRBD1 (5 bases). Trimming removed 5 bases from V and 1 base from J, with 14 bases in between. This CDR3 is 15 amino acids long. Germline CDR1 is SGHVS and CDR2 is FQNEAQ. This chain's CDR3 is CASSQTGTPNTEAFF. Written as DNA, the CDR3 is TGTGCCAGCAGCCAGACCGGGACCCCGAACACTGAAGCTTTCTTT.

J is TRBJ2-1 and V is TRBV12-5; D uncertain. There are 13 residues in the CDR3. V was cut by 5 bases and J by 7 bases, with 12 bases left in between. Germline V gives CDR1 LGHNT, CDR2 FRNRAP. Written as DNA, the CDR3 is TGTGCTAGTGGTCCCCCCTTAGGGAATGAGCAGTTCTTC. Its protein is CASGPPLGNEQFF.

The V gene is TRBV18, the J gene TRBJ1-1; D unresolved. In germline, CDR1 is KGHSH, CDR2 LQKENI. This CDR3 has 13 residues. Trimming took off 3 bases at V and 2 bases at J, with 7 bases between the two ends. The CDR3 spells CASSPLTNTEAFF. CDR3 sequence (DNA): TGTGCCAGCTCACCTCTCACAAACACTGAAGCTTTCTTT.

The genes are TRBV24-1 and TRBJ2-3; TRBD1 is a possible D gene (5 bases). The V gene lost 4 bases and the J gene lost 2 bases, with 12 bases spanning the gap. CDR1 is KGHDR and CDR2 is SFDVKD in the germline V gene. The CDR3 has 15 residues. CDR3 sequence reads: CATSDPTVSTDTQYF. The CDR3 bases are TGTGCCACCAGTGACCCGACAGTATCCACAGATACGCAGTATTTT.

The V gene is TRBV7-8, the J gene TRBJ2-1; 7 bases map to TRBD2. Germline CDR1 reads SGHVS; CDR2 reads FQNEAQ. The CDR3 covers 15 residues. J gave up 6 bases and V 2 bases, and 7 bases lay outside the gene matches. The CDR3 reads CASSLRRERGNEQFF. CDR3 in DNA: TGTGCCAGCAGCTTACGGCGGGAGAGGGGCAATGAGCAGTTCTTC.

The rearrangement joins TRBV19 to TRBJ2-3, with TRBD2 as a possible D gene (5 bases). Germline CDR1 is LNHDA and CDR2 is SQIVND (reference sequence). This CDR3 contains 13 residues. With 3 bases removed from V and 3 bases from J, the gap between germline ends came to 7 bases. Written as DNA, the CDR3 is TGTGCCAGTAGTATCCCGGGAACAGATACGCAGTATTTT. It yields the protein CASSIPGTDTQYF.

V gene TRBV6-5 combines with J gene TRBJ2-1; 8 bases fit TRBD2. The CDR3 consists of 15 residues. Germline CDR1 MNHEY, CDR2 SVGAGI. J was trimmed by 7 bases and V by 0 bases; bases with no gene match: 5. The CDR3 region is CASSYSWSGGNEQFF. The CDR3 region has the DNA TGTGCCAGCAGTTACTCTTGGTCGGGAGGGAATGAGCAGTTCTTC.

V usage is TRBV5-1 and J usage is TRBJ1-4; D unresolved. V was clipped by 4 bases and J by 5 bases, with 18 bases between them. The germline CDR1 and CDR2 sequences are SGHRS and YFSETQ. The CDR3 consists of 16 residues. CDR3 in amino acids: CASSNLGEEWNEKLFF. The CDR3 bases are TGCGCCAGCAGCAACCTCGGGGAAGAATGGAATGAAAAACTGTTTTTT.

The rearrangement joins TRBV7-8 to TRBJ1-5, with a possible D match to TRBD1 (5 bases). V lost 0 bases, J lost 3 bases, and 9 bases lay in between. Germline loops: CDR1 SGHVS, CDR2 FQNEAQ. The CDR3 extends over 15 amino acids. CDR3 DNA sequence: TGTGCCAGCAGCTTAGCGGGACTGATCAATCAGCCCCAGCATTTT. Protein: CASSLAGLINQPQHF.

The chain is built from TRBV5-1 and TRBJ2-2; 11 bases align to TRBD1. The germline V gene encodes CDR1 SGHRS and CDR2 YFSETQ. The CDR3 sequence is 18 residues long. Trimming at V came to 3 bases and at J to 6 bases, leaving 13 bases not matched to a gene. The CDR3 region is CASSYRDRGRISSGELFF. In DNA, the CDR3 is TGCGCCAGCAGCTATAGGGACAGGGGGAGGATATCCTCCGGGGAGCTGTTTTTT.

The V call is TRBV10-1, the J call TRBJ2-2; TRBD2 matches at 8 bases. Germline V gene lookup returns CDR1 WNHNN and CDR2 SYGVQD (reference sequence). The CDR3 has 18 amino acids. The V gene end was trimmed by 0 bases and the J gene end by 4 bases; junction bases not matched to a gene: 10. CDR3 amino acids: CASSESYGQRESTGELFF. CDR3 bases: TGCGCCAGCAGTGAGTCCTACGGCCAGCGGGAGAGCACCGGGGAGCTGTTTTTT.

This clone was detected a few times. The V call is TRBV7-8, the J call TRBJ2-6; D unresolved. Germline V gene sequence: CDR1 SGHVS, CDR2 FQNEAQ. The CDR3 spans 15 residues. Trimming removed 2 bases at V and 2 bases at J, with 7 bases between. The CDR3 sequence: CASSLRVAGANVLTF. CDR3 nucleotide sequence: TGTGCCAGCAGCTTACGAGTTGCTGGGGCCAACGTCCTGACTTTC.

The genes are TRBV18 and TRBJ1-2, with TRBD1 as a possible D gene (6 bases). V lost 6 bases and J lost 5, with 22 bases in between. CDR1 KGHSH and CDR2 LQKENI come from the germline V gene. The length of the CDR3 is 16 residues. The CDR3 DNA is TGTGCCAGCTCCCAAGAACAGGGCCAATCGCGGTATGGCTACACCTTC. Translated, it gives CASSQEQGQSRYGYTF.

V and J are TRBV24-1 and TRBJ1-1, with 9 bases that match TRBD1. Germline V lookup: CDR1 KGHDR, CDR2 SFDVKD. The ends lost 5 bases at V and 4 bases at J; junction bases unmatched: 4. This CDR3 comprises 14 residues. CDR3 coding DNA: TGTGCCACCAGTGGAGGGACAGGGTTCACTGAAGCTTTCTTT. This codes for CATSGGTGFTEAFF.

The chain is built from TRBV6-2 or TRBV6-3 and TRBJ2-7; D perhaps matches TRBD1 (5 bases). Germline V gene data show CDR1 as MNHEY and CDR2 as SVGEGT. Trimming removed 5 bases from V and 5 bases from J, with 16 bases in between. This CDR3 contains 14 residues. CDR3 residues: CASSTAPGIHEQYF. CDR3 DNA: TGTGCCAGCAGTACTGCCCCAGGGATCCACGAGCAGTACTTC.

The chain employs TRBV30 and TRBJ2-1; 13 positions agree with TRBD2. Per germline, CDR1 GTSNPN and CDR2 SVGIG (reference sequence). CDR3 size: 15 residues. The junction had 6 bases not matched to a gene; V was cut back by 4 bases and J by 6 bases. The CDR3 is CAWTRTSGSFNEQFF. DNA for the CDR3: TGTGCCTGGACCCGGACTAGCGGGAGCTTCAATGAGCAGTTCTTC.

There are a few counts of this clone. The rearrangement links TRBV2 to TRBJ1-2; D unresolved. The CDR3 consists of 13 residues. Germline V gene sequence: CDR1 SNHLY, CDR2 FYNNEI. The V gene lost 4 bases and the J gene lost 6 bases, with 12 bases spanning the gap. Here the CDR3 DNA reads TGTGCCAGCAGTGTCCGGGCCCAGCATGGCTACACCTTC. It specifies CASSVRAQHGYTF.

The genes are TRBV6-4 and TRBJ2-3; 9 nucleotides match TRBD2. Per germline, CDR1 MRHNA and CDR2 SNTAGT. CDR3 size: 15 residues. V lost 6 bases, J lost 4 bases, and 8 bases stayed unmatched. The CDR3 spells CASSLAGEASDTQYF. For the CDR3, the DNA is TGTGCCAGCAGCTTAGCGGGAGAGGCGTCAGATACGCAGTATTTT.

This rearrangement joins TRBV4-3 to TRBJ2-7, with D uncertain. Germline CDR1 LGHNA, CDR2 YSLEER. V dropped 0 bases and J dropped 1 base, with 13 bases sitting between them. The CDR3 runs 16 residues. The CDR3 region has the DNA TGCGCCAGCAGCCAAGAGTTACCCAGTGGTTCCTACGAGCAGTACTTC. Translating it yields CASSQELPSGSYEQYF.